The clone carrying this T cell receptor (beta chain) was picked up many times. Its antigen remains unidentified. This CDR3 comprises 13 residues. V lost 5 bases to trimming and J lost 3 bases, with 10 bases between them. Time point here: newly diagnosed GD, antithyroid drugs for less than 3 months. Following extraction of RNA from PBMCs, that RNA was used to make the TCR library. Enrollment of patients was through an endocrinology department in Xi'an, China. The data are from a study of regulatory T cells in long-lasting Graves disease. Whole-study results and caveats: Whereas new patients shared 966 public clonotypes, persistent patients shared more, at 2,500 to 3,500.

Both iRepertoire HTBI primers and Arm-PCR of CDR3 regions were used to build the TCR beta libraries. TCRdb re-analysed the multiplex PCR reads in MiXCR, keeping a single row per CDR3 protein. The sample includes fewer than 350,000 distinct CDR3 sequences, 18% of them seen just once. The receptor's source is a female donor with Graves disease. This chain links TRBV12-3 or TRBV12-4 with TRBJ1-2; D is ambiguous. The specimen comprised peripheral blood mononuclear cells (PBMCs), sampled at new diagnosis, from a patient treated with antithyroid drugs. The CDR3: CASSGNAYYGYTF. CDR3 sequence (DNA): TGTGCCAGCAGTGGGAACGCCTACTATGGCTACACCTTC.